This T cell receptor (beta chain) originates from a study of technical replicates of blood from a handful of donors. This table comes from immunoSEQ multiplex PCR, and its TCRdb copy is limited to in-frame clones, with some not included. The sample consists of some 77,000 clones, roughly 93% of them appearing once. The sample consisted of T cells isolated from PBMCs. The TCR sequence derives from a human donor in good health.

In nucleotides, the CDR3 is TGTGCCAGCAGCCCGGGGGGGTTCTACGAGCAGTACTTC. Amino acids: CASSPGGFYEQYF. The genes are TRBV7-2 and TRBJ2-7, with 8 bases aligning to TRBD2. Germline-derived CDR1 and CDR2 are SGHTA and FQGNSA. The CDR3 totals 13 residues. V was pared by 5 bases and J by 3 bases, with 3 bases of the junction left unmatched.